Following are 17 T cell receptor beta chains from one sample sequenced in a study. TCRdb reanalysed the 5' RACE reads using MiXCR and keeps one entry per CDR3 protein. The sample records about 42,000 distinct CDR3 sequences, around 28% being singletons. Material: tumor-infiltrating memory CD4+ T cells sorted from the breast tumor. Stated subset: memory CD4+ T cells, CD4+CD45RO+CD25-. These receptors all stem from a female donor with breast cancer.

Worth noting for this clonotype: A much larger clone differs from this one at a single base, so this may be a read error. The V gene is TRBV29-1, the J gene TRBJ1-2; D call uncertain. Per the germline V gene, CDR1 is SQVTM and CDR2 is ANQGSEA. The CDR3 length is 10 residues. The CDR3 here is CSVETGGYIF. CDR3 bases: TGCAGCGTCGAGACGGGCGGCTACATCTTC.

Worth noting for this clonotype: A much larger clone differs from this one at a single base, so this may be a read error. This sequence joins TRBV9 and TRBJ2-3; TRBD1 matches 7 bases. With 0 bases clipped from V and 1 base from J, the junction kept 5 bases outside the gene matches. In germline, CDR1 is SGDLS, CDR2 YYNGEE. The length of the CDR3 is 16 residues. CDR3 coding DNA: TGTGCCAGCAGCGTAGATGGACAGGAACGCACAGATACGCAGTATTTT. Its translation: CASSVDGQERTDTQYF.

With respect to this clonotype: This clone may be a read error of a much larger clone one base away. J is TRBJ2-3 and V is TRBV9; D is uncertain. Germline CDR1 reads SGDLS; CDR2 reads YYNGEE. This CDR3 has 13 residues. The CDR3 DNA is TGTGCCAGCAGCCGCGACAACGCAGATACGAAGTATTTT. Protein: CASSRDNADTKYF. Using reference TRBV9 and TRBJ2-3 for the parts outside the CDR3, the full variable domain is DSGVTQTPKHLITATGQRVTLRCSPRSGDLSVYWYQQSLDQGLQFLIQYYNGEERAKGNILERFSAQQFPDLHSELNLSSLELGDSALYFCASSRDNADTKYFGPGTRLTVL.

Ten or more counts support this clonotype. This sequence joins TRBV6-5 and TRBJ2-7, with TRBD1 as a possible D gene (5 bases). The CDR3 consists of 15 residues. Trimming took off 0 bases at V and 2 bases at J, with 11 bases between the two ends. CDR1 and CDR2 (germline): MNHEY, SVGAGI. The CDR3: CASSYSGHGPYEQYF. For the CDR3, the DNA is TGTGCCAGCAGTTACTCAGGACACGGACCCTACGAGCAGTACTTC.

The rearrangement links TRBV20-1 to TRBJ1-6; the D gene is possibly TRBD1 (5 bases). CDR1 is DFQATT and CDR2 is SNEGSKA in the germline V gene (reference sequence). CDR3 length equals 11 residues. V lost 5 bases, J lost 14 bases, and 13 bases lay in between. The CDR3 loop reads CSALDTLSLHF. The CDR3 coding sequence is TGCAGTGCTTTGGACACTTTGTCCCTCCACTTT.

There are a few counts of this clonotype. This rearrangement joins TRBV28 to TRBJ2-5; D assignment may be TRBD1 or TRBD2 (5 bases each). The CDR3 contains 13 residues. Between the trimmed V and J ends, which lost 6 bases and 7 bases, there was a span of 15 bases. Per germline, CDR1 MDHEN and CDR2 SYDVKM. The chain's CDR3 is CASSPGTPRTQYF. The CDR3 DNA reads TGTGCCAGCAGCCCCGGGACGCCCCGGACCCAGTACTTC.

In the case of this clonotype: A read error may be the cause here, since a much bigger clone is one base away. The chain is built from TRBV9 and TRBJ2-1; 8 bases fit TRBD2. CDR3 size: 15 residues. In germline, CDR1 is SGDLS, CDR2 YYNGEE. CDR3 sequence: CASSVRAGANNERFF. The CDR3 nucleotides read TGTGCCAGCAGCGTTCGAGCGGGAGCGAACAATGAGCGGTTCTTC.

This clonotype turned up a few times. The rearrangement joins TRBV20-1 to TRBJ2-2, with TRBD2 identical over 7 bases. The CDR3 is 15 residues long. Germline V gives CDR1 DFQATT, CDR2 SNEGSKA (reference sequence). V was clipped by 0 bases and J by 2 bases; unmatched bases: 3. The CDR3 region is CSARDPGGNTGELFF. In DNA form, the CDR3 reads TGCAGTGCTAGAGATCCGGGAGGTAACACCGGGGAGCTGTTTTTT.

This rearrangement joins TRBV6-5 to TRBJ2-1; a possible D gene is TRBD1 (5 bases). The CDR3 contains 12 residues. CDR1 and CDR2 from the germline V gene are MNHEY and SVGAGI. Trimming stripped 6 bases from V and 8 bases from J, with 11 bases between. The CDR3: CASSDQGYEQFF. The DNA for the CDR3 is TGTGCCAGCAGCGATCAGGGATATGAGCAGTTCTTC.

On this clonotype: A read error may produce the germline difference seen at one junction end. The chain uses TRBV4-1 and TRBJ1-1; D gene unclear. Germline V lookup: CDR1 MGHRA, CDR2 YSYEKL. This CDR3 spans 13 amino acids. CDR3 residues: CASSQTMIPEAFF. The CDR3 DNA follows: TGTGCCAGCAGCCAGACGATGATACCTGAAGCTTTCTTT.

The rearrangement joins TRBV27 to TRBJ2-3; 8 nucleotides agree with TRBD2. J was trimmed by 6 bases and V by 3 bases; bases with no gene match: 5. Germline V CDR1 and CDR2: MNHEY, SMNVEV (reference sequence). This CDR3 has 14 residues. In DNA, the CDR3 is TGTGCCAGCAGTTTGTCGGGAGGGTCTGATACGCAGTATTTT. This gives the protein CASSLSGGSDTQYF.

This clonotype has just a few counts. The rearrangement uses TRBV4-1 and TRBJ1-6; 9 positions agree with TRBD1. Germline V gene data show CDR1 as MGHRA and CDR2 as YSYEKL. The junction had 11 bases not matched to a gene; V was cut back by 2 bases and J by 9 bases. The CDR3 is 17 amino acids. The CDR3 region is CASSQLLPGQGSSPLHF. In DNA, the CDR3 is TGCGCCAGCAGCCAACTACTTCCGGGACAGGGTTCTTCACCCCTCCACTTT.

This clonotype has at least ten counts. The chain links TRBV7-3 to TRBJ2-3, with D possibly TRBD1 on 6 matching bases. Germline values: CDR1 SGHTA, CDR2 FQGTGA. V lost 4 bases to trimming and J lost 4 bases, with 15 bases between them. The CDR3 loop spans 15 amino acids. The CDR3 reads CASSSTATGADTQYF. CDR3 nucleotides: TGTGCCAGCAGCTCCACCGCGACAGGCGCAGATACGCAGTATTTT.

This clonotype qualifies as medium-sized. The V and J genes are TRBV4-1 and TRBJ2-5; TRBD2 agrees at 7 bases. The CDR3 is 16 residues long. The ends lost 1 base at V and 5 bases at J; junction bases unmatched: 10. The germline V gene has CDR1 MGHRA and CDR2 YSYEKL. The CDR3 spells CASSQGRTGGWETQYF. In DNA form, the CDR3 reads TGCGCCAGCAGCCAAGGCCGCACGGGGGGATGGGAGACCCAGTACTTC.

This clonotype was recorded many times. The chain joins TRBV4-2 to TRBJ1-5; D not certain. This CDR3 has 14 residues. Per the germline V gene, CDR1 is LGHNA and CDR2 is YNFKEQ. The ends were cut back, 0 bases at V and 6 bases at J, with 9 bases in the middle. This CDR3 is CASSQDEGIQPQHF. The CDR3 DNA reads as TGTGCCAGCAGCCAAGATGAGGGTATTCAGCCCCAGCATTTT.

This chain links TRBV12-3 or TRBV12-4 with TRBJ2-7; D might be TRBD2 (5 bases). The CDR3 totals 13 residues. With 1 base removed from V and 7 bases from J, the gap between germline ends came to 11 bases. CDR3: CASSLGRSVEQYF. The CDR3 coding sequence is TGTGCCAGCAGTTTAGGGAGGAGTGTAGAGCAGTACTTC.

V usage is TRBV5-1 and J usage is TRBJ2-2; D is ambiguous. This CDR3 contains 13 residues. Germline lookup yields CDR1 SGHRS and CDR2 YFSETQ. With 5 bases removed from V and 0 bases from J, the gap between germline ends came to 5 bases. This CDR3 reads CASRSTNTGELFF. The CDR3 nucleotides are TGCGCCAGCAGGTCCACGAACACCGGGGAGCTGTTTTTT.